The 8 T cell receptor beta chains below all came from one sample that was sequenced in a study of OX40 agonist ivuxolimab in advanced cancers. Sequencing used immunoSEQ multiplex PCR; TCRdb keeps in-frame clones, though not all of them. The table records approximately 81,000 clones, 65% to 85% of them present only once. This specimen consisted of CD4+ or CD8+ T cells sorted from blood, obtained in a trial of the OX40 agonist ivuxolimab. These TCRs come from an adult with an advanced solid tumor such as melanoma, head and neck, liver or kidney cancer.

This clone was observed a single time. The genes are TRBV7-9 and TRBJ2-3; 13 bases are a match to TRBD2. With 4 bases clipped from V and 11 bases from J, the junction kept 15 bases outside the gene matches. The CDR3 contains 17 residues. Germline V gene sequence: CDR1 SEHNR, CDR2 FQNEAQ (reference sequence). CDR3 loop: CASSSDTSGGDWLWQYF. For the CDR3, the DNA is TGTGCCAGCAGCTCGGACACTAGCGGGGGGGACTGGTTATGGCAGTATTTT.

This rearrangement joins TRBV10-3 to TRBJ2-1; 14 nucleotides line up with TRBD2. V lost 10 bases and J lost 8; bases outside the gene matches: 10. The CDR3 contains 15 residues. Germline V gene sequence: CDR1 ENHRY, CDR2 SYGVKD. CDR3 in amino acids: CASSSGLAGVYEQFF. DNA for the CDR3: TGTGCCAGCAGCTCGGGACTAGCGGGAGTCTATGAGCAGTTCTTC.

CDR3 amino acids: CASSQRDRGLGGTGELFF. CDR3 coding DNA: TGCGCCAGCAGCCAGAGGGACAGGGGCCTGGGGGGCACCGGGGAGCTGTTTTTT. The gene calls are TRBV4-1 and TRBJ2-2; 10 bases agree with TRBD1. After removal of 3 bases from V and 4 bases from J, the junction contained 11 bases not matched to a gene. The V gene's germline CDR1 is MGHRA and CDR2 YSYEKL. This CDR3 is built from 18 residues.

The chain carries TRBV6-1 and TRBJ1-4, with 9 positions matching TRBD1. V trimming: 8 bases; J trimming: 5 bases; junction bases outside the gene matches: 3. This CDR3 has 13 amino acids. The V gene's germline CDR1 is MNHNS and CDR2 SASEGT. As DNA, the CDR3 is TGTGCCAGCGACAGGGGGGGAAATGAAAAACTGTTTTTT. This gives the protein CASDRGGNEKLFF.

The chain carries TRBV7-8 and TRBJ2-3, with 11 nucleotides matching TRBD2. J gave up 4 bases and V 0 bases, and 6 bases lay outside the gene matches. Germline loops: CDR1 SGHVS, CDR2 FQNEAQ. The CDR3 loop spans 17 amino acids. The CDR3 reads CASSLALAGGGADTQYF. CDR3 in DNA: TGTGCCAGCAGCTTAGCTCTAGCGGGGGGAGGCGCAGATACGCAGTATTTT.

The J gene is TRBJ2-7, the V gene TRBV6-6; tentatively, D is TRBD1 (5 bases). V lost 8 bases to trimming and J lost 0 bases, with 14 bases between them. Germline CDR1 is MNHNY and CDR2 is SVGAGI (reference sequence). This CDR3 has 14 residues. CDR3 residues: CASERGGHSYEQYF. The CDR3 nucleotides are TGTGCCAGCGAGCGAGGCGGACACTCCTACGAGCAGTACTTC.

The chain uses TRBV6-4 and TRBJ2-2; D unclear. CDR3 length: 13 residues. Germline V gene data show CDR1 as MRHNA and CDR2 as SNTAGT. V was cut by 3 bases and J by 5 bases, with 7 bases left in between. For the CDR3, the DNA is TGTGCCAGCAGTGAGGCGGAAACCGGGGAGCTGTTTTTT. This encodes CASSEAETGELFF.

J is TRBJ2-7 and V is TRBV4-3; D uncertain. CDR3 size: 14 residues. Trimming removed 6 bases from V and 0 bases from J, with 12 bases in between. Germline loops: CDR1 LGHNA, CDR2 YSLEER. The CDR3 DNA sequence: TGCGCCAGCAGTCTTAAAATACACTCCTACGAGCAGTACTTC. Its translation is CASSLKIHSYEQYF.